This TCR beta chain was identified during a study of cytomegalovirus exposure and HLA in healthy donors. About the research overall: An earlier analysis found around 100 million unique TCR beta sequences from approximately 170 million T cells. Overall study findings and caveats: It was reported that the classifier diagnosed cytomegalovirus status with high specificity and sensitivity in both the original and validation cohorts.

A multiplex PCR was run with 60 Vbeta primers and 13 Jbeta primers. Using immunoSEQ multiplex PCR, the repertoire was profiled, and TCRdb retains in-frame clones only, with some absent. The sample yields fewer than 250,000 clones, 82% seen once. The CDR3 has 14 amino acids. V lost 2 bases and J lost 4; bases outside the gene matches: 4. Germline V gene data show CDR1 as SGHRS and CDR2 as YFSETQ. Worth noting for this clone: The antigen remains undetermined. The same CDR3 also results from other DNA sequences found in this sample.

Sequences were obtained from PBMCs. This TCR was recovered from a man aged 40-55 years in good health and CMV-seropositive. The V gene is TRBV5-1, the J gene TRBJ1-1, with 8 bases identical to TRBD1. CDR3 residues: CASSLGTGGTEAFF. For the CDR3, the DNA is TGCGCCAGCAGCTTAGGGACAGGAGGCACTGAAGCTTTCTTT.